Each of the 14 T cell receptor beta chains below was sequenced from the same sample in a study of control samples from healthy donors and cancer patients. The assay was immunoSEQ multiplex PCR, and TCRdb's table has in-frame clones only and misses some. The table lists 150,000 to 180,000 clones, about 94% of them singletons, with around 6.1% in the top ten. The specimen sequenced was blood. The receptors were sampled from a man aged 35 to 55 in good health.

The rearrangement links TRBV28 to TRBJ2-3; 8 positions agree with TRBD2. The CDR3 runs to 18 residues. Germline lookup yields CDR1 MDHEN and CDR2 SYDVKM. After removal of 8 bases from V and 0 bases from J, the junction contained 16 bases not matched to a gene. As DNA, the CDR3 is TGTGCCAGCCAGCAGTTTAGCGGGGCTCACTCTAGCACAGATACGCAGTATTTT. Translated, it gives CASQQFSGAHSSTDTQYF.

CDR3 in DNA: TGTGCCAGCATGAGTGACAGGGCGAATGAAAAACTGTTTTTT. Translated, it gives CASMSDRANEKLFF. The chain uses TRBV6-5 and TRBJ1-4; 7 nucleotides agree with TRBD1. This CDR3 region has 14 residues. J lost 5 bases, V lost 7 bases, and 7 bases had no gene match. Germline CDR1 is MNHEY and CDR2 is SVGAGI.

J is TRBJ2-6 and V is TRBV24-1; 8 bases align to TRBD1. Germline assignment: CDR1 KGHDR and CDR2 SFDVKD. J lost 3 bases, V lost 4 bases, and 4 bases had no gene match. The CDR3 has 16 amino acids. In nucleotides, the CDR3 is TGTGCCACCAGTGAGGGCACAGGGGGTGGGGCCAACGTCCTGACTTTC. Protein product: CATSEGTGGGANVLTF.

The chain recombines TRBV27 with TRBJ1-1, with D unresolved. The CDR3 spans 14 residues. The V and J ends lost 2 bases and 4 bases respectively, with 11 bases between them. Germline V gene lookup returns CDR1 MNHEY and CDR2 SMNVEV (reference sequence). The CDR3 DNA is TGTGCCAGCAGTTTAAACGGCGTGGGCACTGAAGCTTTCTTT. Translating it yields CASSLNGVGTEAFF.

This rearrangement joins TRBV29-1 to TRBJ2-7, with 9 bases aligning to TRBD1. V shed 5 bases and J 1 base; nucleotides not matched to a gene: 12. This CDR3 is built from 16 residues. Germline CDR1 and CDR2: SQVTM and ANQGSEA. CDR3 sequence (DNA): TGCAGCGTTATTTTGGTAGGACAGGGGAAGTCCTACGAGCAGTACTTC. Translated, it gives CSVILVGQGKSYEQYF.

The CDR3 coding sequence is TGTGCCAGCAGCTTAGGCTGGACAGGGGACTACGAGCAGTACTTC. Amino acids: CASSLGWTGDYEQYF. The chain has TRBV7-2 and TRBJ2-7; 9 bases match TRBD1. The junction had 4 bases not matched to a gene; V was cut back by 1 base and J by 3 bases. CDR3 size: 15 residues. Germline V gene lookup returns CDR1 SGHTA and CDR2 FQGNSA.

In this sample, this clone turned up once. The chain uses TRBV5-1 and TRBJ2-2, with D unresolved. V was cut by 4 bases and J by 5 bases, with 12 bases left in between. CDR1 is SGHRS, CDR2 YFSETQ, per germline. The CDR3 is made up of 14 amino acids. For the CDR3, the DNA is TGCGCCAGCAGCCCCCGACTGATGACCGGGGAGCTGTTTTTT. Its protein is CASSPRLMTGELFF.

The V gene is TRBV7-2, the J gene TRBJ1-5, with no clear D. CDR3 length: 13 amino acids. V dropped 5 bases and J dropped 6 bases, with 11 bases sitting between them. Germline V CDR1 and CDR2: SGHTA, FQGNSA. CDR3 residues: CASSPVMGQPQHF. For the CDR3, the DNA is TGTGCCAGCAGCCCTGTCATGGGTCAGCCCCAGCATTTT.

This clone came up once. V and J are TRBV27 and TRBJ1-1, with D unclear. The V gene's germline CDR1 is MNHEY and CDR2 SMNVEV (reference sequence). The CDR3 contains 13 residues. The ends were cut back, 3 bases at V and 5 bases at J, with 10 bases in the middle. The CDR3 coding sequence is TGTGCCAGCAGTTTCCAATTAGGGACTGAAGCTTTCTTT. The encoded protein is CASSFQLGTEAFF.

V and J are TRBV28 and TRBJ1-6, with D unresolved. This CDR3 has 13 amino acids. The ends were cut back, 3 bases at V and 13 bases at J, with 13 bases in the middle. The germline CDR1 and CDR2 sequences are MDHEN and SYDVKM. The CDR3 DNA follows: TGTGCCAGCAGTTTTTTGGGGTCCTACCCCCTCCACTTT. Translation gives CASSFLGSYPLHF.

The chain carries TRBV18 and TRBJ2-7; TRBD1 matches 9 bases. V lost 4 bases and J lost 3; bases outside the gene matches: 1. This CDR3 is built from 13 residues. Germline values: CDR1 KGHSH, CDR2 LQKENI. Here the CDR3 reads CASSLGQGYEQYF. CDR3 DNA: TGTGCCAGCTCACTGGGACAGGGCTACGAGCAGTACTTC.

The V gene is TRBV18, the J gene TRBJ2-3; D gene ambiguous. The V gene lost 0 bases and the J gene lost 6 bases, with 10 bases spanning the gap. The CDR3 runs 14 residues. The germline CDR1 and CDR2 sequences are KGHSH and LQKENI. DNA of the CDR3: TGTGCCAGCTCACCACCGGGTACTCAGGATACGCAGTATTTT. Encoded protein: CASSPPGTQDTQYF.

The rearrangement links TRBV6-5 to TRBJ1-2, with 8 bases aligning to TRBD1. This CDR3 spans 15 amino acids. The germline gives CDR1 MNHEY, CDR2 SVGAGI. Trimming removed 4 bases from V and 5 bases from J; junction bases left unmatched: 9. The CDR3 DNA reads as TGTGCCAGCAGTTCCCCCGGACAGGGCTTTTATGGCTACACCTTC. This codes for CASSSPGQGFYGYTF.

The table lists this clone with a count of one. CDR3 DNA sequence: TGCGCCAGCAGCGAGGGGGCCGAGCAGTACTTC. Translating gives CASSEGAEQYF. The chain links TRBV5-1 to TRBJ2-7; 7 nucleotides align to TRBD1. V shed 4 bases and J 6 bases; nucleotides not matched to a gene: 1. Germline CDR1 SGHRS, CDR2 YFSETQ. This CDR3 comprises 11 residues.